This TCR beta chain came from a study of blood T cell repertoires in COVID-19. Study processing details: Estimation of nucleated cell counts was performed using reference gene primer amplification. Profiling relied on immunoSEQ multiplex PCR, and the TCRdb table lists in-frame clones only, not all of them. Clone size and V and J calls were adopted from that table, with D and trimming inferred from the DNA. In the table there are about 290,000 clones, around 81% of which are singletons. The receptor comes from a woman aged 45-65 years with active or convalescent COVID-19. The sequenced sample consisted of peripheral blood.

The CDR3 bases are TGCGCCAGCAGCCCCCCAGCGGGAACAGATACGCAGTATTTT. Residues: CASSPPAGTDTQYF. The chain recombines TRBV5-1 with TRBJ2-3, with 7 nucleotides matching TRBD2. J was trimmed by 3 bases and V by 4 bases; bases with no gene match: 5. This CDR3 is 14 amino acids long. Germline-derived CDR1 and CDR2 are SGHRS and YFSETQ.